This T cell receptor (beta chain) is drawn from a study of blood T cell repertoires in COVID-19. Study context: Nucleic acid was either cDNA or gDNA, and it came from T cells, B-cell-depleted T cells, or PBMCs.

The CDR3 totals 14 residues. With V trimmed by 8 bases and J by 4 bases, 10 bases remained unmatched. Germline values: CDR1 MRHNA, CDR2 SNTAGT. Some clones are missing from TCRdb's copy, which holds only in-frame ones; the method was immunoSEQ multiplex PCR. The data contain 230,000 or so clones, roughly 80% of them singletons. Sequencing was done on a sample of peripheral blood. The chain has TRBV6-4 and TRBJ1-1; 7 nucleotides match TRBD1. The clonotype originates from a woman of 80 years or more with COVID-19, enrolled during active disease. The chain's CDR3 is CASSAAGGVTEAFF. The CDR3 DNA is TGTGCCAGCTCTGCCGCAGGGGGAGTCACTGAAGCTTTCTTT.